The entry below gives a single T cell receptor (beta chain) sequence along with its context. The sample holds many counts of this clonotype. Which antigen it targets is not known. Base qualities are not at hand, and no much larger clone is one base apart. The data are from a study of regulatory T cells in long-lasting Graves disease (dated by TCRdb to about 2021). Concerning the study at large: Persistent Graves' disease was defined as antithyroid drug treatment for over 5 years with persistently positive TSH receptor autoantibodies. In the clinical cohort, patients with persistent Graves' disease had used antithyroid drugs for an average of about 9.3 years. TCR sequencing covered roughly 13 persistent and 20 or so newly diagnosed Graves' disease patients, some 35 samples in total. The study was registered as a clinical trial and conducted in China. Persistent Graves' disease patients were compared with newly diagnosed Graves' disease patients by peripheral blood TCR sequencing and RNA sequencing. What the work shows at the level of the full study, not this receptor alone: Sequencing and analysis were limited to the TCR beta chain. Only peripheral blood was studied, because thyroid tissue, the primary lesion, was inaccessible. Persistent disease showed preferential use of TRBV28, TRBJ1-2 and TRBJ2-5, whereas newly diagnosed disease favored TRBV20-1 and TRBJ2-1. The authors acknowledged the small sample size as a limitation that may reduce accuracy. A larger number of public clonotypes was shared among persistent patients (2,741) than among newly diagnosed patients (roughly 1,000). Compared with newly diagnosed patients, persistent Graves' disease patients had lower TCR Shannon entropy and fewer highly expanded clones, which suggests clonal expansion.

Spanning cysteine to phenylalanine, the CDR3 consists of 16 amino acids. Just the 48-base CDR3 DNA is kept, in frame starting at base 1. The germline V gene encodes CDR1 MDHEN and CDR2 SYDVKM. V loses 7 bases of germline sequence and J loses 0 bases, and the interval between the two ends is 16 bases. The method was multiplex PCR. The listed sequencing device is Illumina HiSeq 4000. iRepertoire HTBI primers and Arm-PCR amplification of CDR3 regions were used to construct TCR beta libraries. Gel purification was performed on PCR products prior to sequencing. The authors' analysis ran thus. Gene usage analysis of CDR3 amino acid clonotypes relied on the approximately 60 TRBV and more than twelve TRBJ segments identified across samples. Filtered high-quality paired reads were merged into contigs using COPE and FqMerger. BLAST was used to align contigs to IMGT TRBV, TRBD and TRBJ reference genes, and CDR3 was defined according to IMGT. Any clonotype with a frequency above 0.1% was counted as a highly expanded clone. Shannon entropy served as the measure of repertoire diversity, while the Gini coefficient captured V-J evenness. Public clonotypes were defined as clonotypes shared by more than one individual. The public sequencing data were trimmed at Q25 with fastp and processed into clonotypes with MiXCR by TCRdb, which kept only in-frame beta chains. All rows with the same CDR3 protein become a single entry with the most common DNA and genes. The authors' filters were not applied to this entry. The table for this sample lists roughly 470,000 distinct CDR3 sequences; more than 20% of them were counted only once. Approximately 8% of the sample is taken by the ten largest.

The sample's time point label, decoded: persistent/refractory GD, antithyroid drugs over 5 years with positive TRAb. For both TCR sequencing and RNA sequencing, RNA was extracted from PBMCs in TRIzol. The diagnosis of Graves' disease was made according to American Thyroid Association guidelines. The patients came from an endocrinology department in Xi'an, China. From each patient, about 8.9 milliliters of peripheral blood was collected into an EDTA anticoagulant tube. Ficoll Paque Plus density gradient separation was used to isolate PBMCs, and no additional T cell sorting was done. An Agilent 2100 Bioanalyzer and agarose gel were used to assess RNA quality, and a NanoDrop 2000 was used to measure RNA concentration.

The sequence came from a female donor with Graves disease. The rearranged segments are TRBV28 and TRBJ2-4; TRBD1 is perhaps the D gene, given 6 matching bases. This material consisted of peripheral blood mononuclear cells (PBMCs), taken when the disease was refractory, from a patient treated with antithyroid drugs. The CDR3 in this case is CASNHRASLAKNIQYF. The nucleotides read TGTGCCAGCAATCACAGGGCCTCGCTAGCCAAAAACATTCAGTACTTC.